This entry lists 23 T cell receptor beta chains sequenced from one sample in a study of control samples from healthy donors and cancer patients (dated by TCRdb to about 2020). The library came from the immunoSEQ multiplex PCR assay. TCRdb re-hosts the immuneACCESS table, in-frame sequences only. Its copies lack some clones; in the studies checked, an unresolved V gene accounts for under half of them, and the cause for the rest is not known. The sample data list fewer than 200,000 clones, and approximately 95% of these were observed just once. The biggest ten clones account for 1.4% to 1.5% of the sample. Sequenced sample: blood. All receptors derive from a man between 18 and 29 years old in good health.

The CDR3 region is CASSLSGGYEQYF. The CDR3 DNA reads as TGTGCCAGCAGCTTGTCCGGGGGCTACGAGCAGTACTTC. This rearrangement joins TRBV7-9 to TRBJ2-7; D possibly corresponds to TRBD2 (6 bases). There are 13 residues in the CDR3. Germline values: CDR1 SEHNR, CDR2 FQNEAQ (reference sequence). The V gene lost 3 bases and the J gene lost 3 bases, with 9 bases spanning the gap.

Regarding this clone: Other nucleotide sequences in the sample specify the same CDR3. The CDR3 nucleotides are TGTGCCAGCAGCGATAGGAACAGGGACAATGAGCAGTTCTTC. Its translation is CASSDRNRDNEQFF. The genes are TRBV2 and TRBJ2-1, with a possible D match to TRBD1 (6 bases). The CDR3 spans 14 residues. The V gene's germline CDR1 is SNHLY and CDR2 FYNNEI. The V end was cut by 6 bases, the J end by 5 bases, with 14 bases between.

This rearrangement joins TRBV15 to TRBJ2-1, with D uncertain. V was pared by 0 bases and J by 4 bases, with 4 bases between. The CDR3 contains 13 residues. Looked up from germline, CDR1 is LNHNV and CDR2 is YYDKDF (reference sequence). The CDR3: CATSRDPYNEQFF. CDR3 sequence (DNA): TGTGCCACCAGCAGAGATCCTTACAATGAGCAGTTCTTC.

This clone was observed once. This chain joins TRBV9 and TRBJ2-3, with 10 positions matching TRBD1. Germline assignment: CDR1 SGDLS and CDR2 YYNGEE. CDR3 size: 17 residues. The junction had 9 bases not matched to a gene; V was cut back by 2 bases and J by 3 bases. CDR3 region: CASSVLPGQGTTDTQYF. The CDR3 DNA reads TGTGCCAGCAGCGTGCTACCGGGACAGGGGACGACAGATACGCAGTATTTT.

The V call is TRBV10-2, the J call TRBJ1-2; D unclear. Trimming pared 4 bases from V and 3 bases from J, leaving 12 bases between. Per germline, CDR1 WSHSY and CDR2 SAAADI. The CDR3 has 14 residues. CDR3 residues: CASSGPTSHYGYTF. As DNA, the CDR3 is TGCGCCAGCAGTGGGCCTACGTCCCACTATGGCTACACCTTC.

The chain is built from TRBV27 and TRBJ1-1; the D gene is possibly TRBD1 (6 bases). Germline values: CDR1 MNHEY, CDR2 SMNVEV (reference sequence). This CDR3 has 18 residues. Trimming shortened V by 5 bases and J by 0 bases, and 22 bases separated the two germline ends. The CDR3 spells CASSRRGGAGSMNTEAFF. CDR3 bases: TGTGCCAGCAGTAGACGAGGGGGGGCCGGATCTATGAACACTGAAGCTTTCTTT.

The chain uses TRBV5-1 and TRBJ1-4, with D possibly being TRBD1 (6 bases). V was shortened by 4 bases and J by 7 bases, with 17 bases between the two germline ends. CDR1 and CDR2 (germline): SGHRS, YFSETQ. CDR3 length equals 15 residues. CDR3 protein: CASSTTGTRGEKLFF. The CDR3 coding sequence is TGCGCCAGCAGCACGACCGGGACAAGGGGTGAAAAACTGTTTTTT. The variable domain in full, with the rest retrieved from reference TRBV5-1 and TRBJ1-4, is KAGVTQTPRYLIKTRGQQVTLSCSPISGHRSVSWYQQTPGQGLQFLFEYFSETQRNKGNFPGRFSGRQFSNSRSEMNVSTLELGDSALYLCASSTTGTRGEKLFFGSGTQLSVL.

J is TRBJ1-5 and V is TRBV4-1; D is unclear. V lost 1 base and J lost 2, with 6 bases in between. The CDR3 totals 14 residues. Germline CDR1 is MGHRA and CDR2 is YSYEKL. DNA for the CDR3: TGCGCCAGCAGCCAAGTAGTGGGCAATCAGCCCCAGCATTTT. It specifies CASSQVVGNQPQHF.

The CDR3 protein is CASSEGKGGGKTQETQYF. DNA for the CDR3: TGTGCCAGCAGTGAAGGAAAAGGGGGGGGGAAAACCCAAGAGACCCAGTACTTC. This chain connects TRBV6-1 to TRBJ2-5; D is possibly TRBD2 (7 bases). V lost 1 base and J 1 base, leaving 19 bases between the germline ends. This CDR3 is built from 18 residues. The germline V gene has CDR1 MNHNS and CDR2 SASEGT.

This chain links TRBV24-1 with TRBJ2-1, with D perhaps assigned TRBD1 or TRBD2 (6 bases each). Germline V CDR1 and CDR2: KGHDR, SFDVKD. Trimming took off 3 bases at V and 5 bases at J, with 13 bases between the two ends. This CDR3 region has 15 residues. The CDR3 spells CATSDPQGRHNEQFF. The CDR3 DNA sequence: TGTGCCACCAGTGATCCCCAGGGGAGGCACAATGAGCAGTTCTTC.

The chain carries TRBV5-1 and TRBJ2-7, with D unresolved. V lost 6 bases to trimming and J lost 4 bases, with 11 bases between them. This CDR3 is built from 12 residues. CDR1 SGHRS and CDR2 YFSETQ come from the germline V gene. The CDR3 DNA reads TGCGCCAGCACGAAGGACCATTACGAGCAGTACTTC. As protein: CASTKDHYEQYF.

The CDR3 DNA reads TGCGCCAGCAGTGAAGGGTCCAATCAGCCCCAGCATTTT. It encodes CASSEGSNQPQHF. The gene calls are TRBV10-2 and TRBJ1-5; D ambiguous. The V and J ends lost 3 bases and 3 bases respectively, with 6 bases between them. CDR1 and CDR2 (germline): WSHSY, SAAADI. The CDR3 loop spans 13 amino acids.

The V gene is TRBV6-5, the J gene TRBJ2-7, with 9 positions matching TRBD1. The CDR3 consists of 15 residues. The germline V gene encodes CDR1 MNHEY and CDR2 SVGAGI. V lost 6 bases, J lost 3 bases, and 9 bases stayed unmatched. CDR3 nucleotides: TGTGCCAGCAGGGCTCCGGGACAGGGATACTACGAGCAGTACTTC. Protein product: CASRAPGQGYYEQYF.

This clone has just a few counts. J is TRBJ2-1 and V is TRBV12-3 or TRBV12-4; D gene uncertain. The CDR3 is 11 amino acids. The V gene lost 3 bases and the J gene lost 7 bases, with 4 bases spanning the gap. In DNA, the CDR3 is TGTGCCAGCAGTTTTAGGAATGAGCAGTTCTTC. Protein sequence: CASSFRNEQFF.

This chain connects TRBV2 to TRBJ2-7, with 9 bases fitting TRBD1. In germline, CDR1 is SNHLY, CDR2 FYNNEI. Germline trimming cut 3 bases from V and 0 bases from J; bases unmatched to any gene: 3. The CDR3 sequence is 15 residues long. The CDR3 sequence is CASSEGTGFSYEQYF. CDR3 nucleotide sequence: TGTGCCAGCAGTGAGGGGACAGGGTTCTCCTACGAGCAGTACTTC.

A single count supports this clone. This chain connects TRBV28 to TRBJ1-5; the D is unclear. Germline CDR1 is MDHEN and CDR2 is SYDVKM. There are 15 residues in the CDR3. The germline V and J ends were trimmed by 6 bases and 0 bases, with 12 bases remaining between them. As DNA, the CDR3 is TGTGCCAGCAGCTTCCCATGGGCTAGCAATCAGCCCCAGCATTTT. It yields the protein CASSFPWASNQPQHF.

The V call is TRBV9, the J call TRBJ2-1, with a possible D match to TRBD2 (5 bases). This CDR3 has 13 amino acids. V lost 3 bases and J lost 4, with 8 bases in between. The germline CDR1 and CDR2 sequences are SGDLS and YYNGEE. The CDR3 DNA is TGTGCCAGCAGCGCGGGGTTTTACAATGAGCAGTTCTTC. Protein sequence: CASSAGFYNEQFF.

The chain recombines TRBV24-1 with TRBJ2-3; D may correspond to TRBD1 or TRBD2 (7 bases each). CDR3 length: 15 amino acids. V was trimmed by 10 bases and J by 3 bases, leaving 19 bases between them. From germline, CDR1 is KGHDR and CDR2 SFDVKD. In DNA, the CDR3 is TGTGCCACGGGGAGGGAGGGGGCTGGGACAGATACGCAGTATTTT. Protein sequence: CATGREGAGTDTQYF.

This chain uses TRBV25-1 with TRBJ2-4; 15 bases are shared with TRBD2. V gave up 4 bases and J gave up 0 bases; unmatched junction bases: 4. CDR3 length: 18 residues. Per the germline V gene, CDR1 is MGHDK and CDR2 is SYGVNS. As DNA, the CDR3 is TGTGCCAGCAGTGGGACTAGCGGGGGGGGAAAAGCCAAAAACATTCAGTACTTC. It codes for CASSGTSGGGKAKNIQYF. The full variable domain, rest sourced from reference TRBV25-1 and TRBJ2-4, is EADIYQTPRYLVIGTGKKITLECSQTMGHDKMYWYQQDPGMELHLIHYSYGVNSTEKGDLSSESTVSRIRTEHFPLTLESARPSHTSQYLCASSGTSGGGKAKNIQYFGAGTRLSVL.

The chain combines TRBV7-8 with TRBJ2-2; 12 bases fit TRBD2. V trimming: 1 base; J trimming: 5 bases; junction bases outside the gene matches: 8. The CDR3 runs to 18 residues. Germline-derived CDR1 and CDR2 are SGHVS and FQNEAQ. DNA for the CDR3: TGTGCCAGCAGCTTAGGTCTAGCGGGGGGGCCTTGGACCGGGGAGCTGTTTTTT. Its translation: CASSLGLAGGPWTGELFF.

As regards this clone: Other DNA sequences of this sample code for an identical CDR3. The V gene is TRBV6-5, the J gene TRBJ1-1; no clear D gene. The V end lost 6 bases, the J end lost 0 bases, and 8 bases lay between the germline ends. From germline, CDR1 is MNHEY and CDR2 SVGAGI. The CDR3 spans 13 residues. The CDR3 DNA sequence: TGTGCCAGCAGCCGGGGAGTGAACACTGAAGCTTTCTTT. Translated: CASSRGVNTEAFF.

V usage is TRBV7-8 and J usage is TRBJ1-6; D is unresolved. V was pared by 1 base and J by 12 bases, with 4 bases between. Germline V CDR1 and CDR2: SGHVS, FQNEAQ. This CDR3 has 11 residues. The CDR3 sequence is CASSLGVPLHF. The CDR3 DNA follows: TGTGCCAGCAGCTTAGGAGTACCCCTCCACTTT.

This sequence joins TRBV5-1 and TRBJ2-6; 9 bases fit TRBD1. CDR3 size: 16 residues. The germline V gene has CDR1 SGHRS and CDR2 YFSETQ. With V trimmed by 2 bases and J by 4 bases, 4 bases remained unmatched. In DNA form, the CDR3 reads TGCGCCAGCAGCTTACAGGGGGCGGTCGGGGCCAACGTCCTGACTTTC. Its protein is CASSLQGAVGANVLTF.